One and the same sample provided the 8 T cell receptor beta chains below, sequenced in a study of CD8 T cells in Susac syndrome. RNA amounts of about 0.45 to 1 ug underwent reverse transcription with random hexamers. TCRdb independently ran MiXCR on the immunoSEQ multiplex PCR reads; one entry per CDR3 protein. The data show roughly 110,000 distinct CDR3 sequences, with approximately 93% seen just once and over 0.35% held by the top ten. The sequenced sample was CD8+ T cells from PBMCs. All receptors come from a human donor with Susac syndrome.

V usage is TRBV9 and J usage is TRBJ1-1; the D gene is possibly TRBD1 (5 bases). Looked up from germline, CDR1 is SGDLS and CDR2 is YYNGEE. The ends were cut back, 0 bases at V and 1 base at J, with 10 bases in the middle. The CDR3 is 15 amino acids. DNA for the CDR3: TGTGCCAGCAGCGTAGAGAACAGGCCGAACACTGAAGCTTTCTTT. The encoded protein is CASSVENRPNTEAFF.

CDR3 amino acids: CASSSGLYYGYTF. The DNA of the CDR3 is TGTGCCAGCAGTTCCGGACTTTACTATGGCTACACCTTC. The J gene is TRBJ1-2, the V gene TRBV12-3 or TRBV12-4; no firm D call. The CDR3 length is 13 residues. Trimming removed 4 bases at V and 3 bases at J, with 9 bases between.

The V gene is TRBV7-6, the J gene TRBJ2-3; the D gene could be TRBD1 or TRBD2 (6 bases each). V shed 5 bases and J shed 2 bases, with 14 bases lying between them. The CDR3 totals 15 residues. Germline V lookup: CDR1 SGHVS, CDR2 FNYEAQ. CDR3 sequence: CASSQRGGYTDTQYF. The CDR3 bases are TGTGCCAGCAGCCAGCGAGGGGGGTACACAGATACGCAGTATTTT.

V and J are TRBV25-1 and TRBJ1-2; 10 nucleotides align to TRBD1. Germline values: CDR1 MGHDK, CDR2 SYGVNS. Unmatched junction bases numbered 7, after V lost 5 bases and J lost 1 base. This CDR3 is built from 16 residues. In DNA form, the CDR3 reads TGTGCCAGCAGTCCTAGACAGGGGGCACGTAACTATGGCTACACCTTC. It codes for CASSPRQGARNYGYTF.

This chain joins TRBV6-5 and TRBJ2-7; either TRBD1 or TRBD2 may fit D (5 bases each). Germline loops: CDR1 MNHEY, CDR2 SVGAGI. Trimming removed 8 bases at V and 6 bases at J, with 17 bases between. The CDR3 is 13 residues long. CDR3 amino acids: CASSVRGAFEQYF. For the CDR3, the DNA is TGTGCCAGCTCTGTAAGAGGGGCCTTCGAGCAGTACTTC.

The CDR3 here is CASSMGNRETQYF. The CDR3 region has the DNA TGTGCCAGTAGTATGGGGAACCGGGAGACCCAGTACTTC. V is TRBV19 and J is TRBJ2-5; D is unresolved. Trimming took 3 bases from V and 5 from J, leaving 10 bases between them. The CDR3 length is 13 residues. CDR1 LNHDA and CDR2 SQIVND come from the germline V gene (reference sequence).

V is TRBV20-1 and J is TRBJ2-7; a possible D gene is TRBD2 (5 bases). The CDR3 runs 14 residues. Germline CDR1 is DFQATT and CDR2 is SNEGSKA (reference sequence). Trimming left V 1 base short and J 6 bases short, with 16 bases between. The CDR3 coding sequence is TGCAGTGCTAGAGCCGCGTACGTAGGAGGCGAGCAGTACTTC. As protein: CSARAAYVGGEQYF.

The V and J genes are TRBV14 and TRBJ1-1; D remains unclear. The V and J ends lost 2 bases and 6 bases respectively, with 10 bases between them. Per germline, CDR1 SGHDN and CDR2 FVKESK. The CDR3 covers 13 residues. The CDR3 is CASSQFPGAEAFF. In DNA form, the CDR3 reads TGTGCCAGCAGCCAATTCCCCGGGGCTGAAGCTTTCTTT. Supplemented by reference TRBV14 and TRBJ1-1, the full variable domain reads EAGVTQFPSHSVIEKGQTVTLRCDPISGHDNLYWYRRVMGKEIKFLLHFVKESKQDESGMPNNRFLAERTGGTYSTLKVQPAELEDSGVYFCASSQFPGAEAFFGQGTRLTVV.